This TCR beta chain is drawn from a study of blood T cell repertoires in COVID-19. The CDR3 covers 15 residues. Germline V gene data show CDR1 as ENHRY and CDR2 as SYGVKD. Trimming left V 6 bases short and J 1 base short, with 12 bases between. Sequencing was performed with immunoSEQ multiplex PCR; in TCRdb, only in-frame clones are kept and a portion is missing. The sample includes almost 200,000 clones, 85% of them seen just once. The chain uses TRBV10-3 and TRBJ2-2; TRBD1 might be the D (6 bases). The sequenced material came from peripheral blood. The sequence derives from a man aged 55 to 70 with COVID-19, enrolled during active disease. CDR3 coding DNA: TGTGCCATCAGGGAACTACAGGGGAACACCGGGGAGCTGTTTTTT. It encodes CAIRELQGNTGELFF.